This T cell receptor beta chain was sequenced for a study of T cells in Graves' hyperthyroidism and ophthalmopathy. Study outcomes and limitations: The model predicted ophthalmopathy a median approximately 6.3 months before onset.

The V gene's germline CDR1 is SNHLY and CDR2 FYNNEI. V was clipped by 7 bases and J by 5 bases, with 11 bases between them. This CDR3 has 13 amino acids. Amplification of TCR beta CDR3 regions used RNA as the template. TCR CDR3 regions were first amplified by RT-PCR with HTBI primers. TCRdb reprocessed the multiplex PCR reads via MiXCR and lists one record per CDR3 protein. The table shows approximately 300,000 distinct CDR3 sequences, with around 19% occurring only once. Disease duration was under 3 months in the ophthalmopathy patients, who also had a Clinical Activity Score of at least 3 and a NOSPECS grade of at least 4. Exclusion followed for patients with uncontrolled infection, other autoimmune disease, pregnancy or lactation. This clonotype was seen a single time. As yet, its antigen is unknown.

Sequenced: blood. This rearrangement joins TRBV2 to TRBJ2-2; D uncertain. This sequence originates from a man between 50 and 59 years old with Graves' ophthalmopathy. The CDR3 here is CASMTSRTGELFF. The DNA for the CDR3 is TGTGCCAGCATGACCAGTCGGACCGGGGAGCTGTTTTTT.